Detailed here is one T cell receptor (beta chain). In TCRdb, the 5' RACE reads were re-called with MiXCR into one record per CDR3 protein. The table includes approximately 560,000 distinct CDR3 sequences, around 16% detected once. Germline V gives CDR1 MGHDK, CDR2 SYGVNS. CDR3 size: 15 residues. V was trimmed by 0 bases and J by 7 bases, leaving 13 bases between them. This sample is drawn from a study of T-cell memory formation after mild COVID-19. The chain joins TRBV25-1 to TRBJ2-1, with D possibly being TRBD2 (5 bases). The specimen was PBMCs or a T cell subset sorted from them (not recorded which). The TCR was taken from an adult woman who had mild COVID-19 (a few samples of this study predate the infection). Cell type and time point are not known. The CDR3 loop reads CASSEYFTGGNEQFF. The CDR3 DNA is TGTGCCAGCAGTGAATACTTCACGGGCGGGAATGAGCAGTTCTTC.